These T cell receptor beta chains were read from a single sample in a study of shared clonotypes between healthy human individuals. Sequencing was performed with immunoSEQ multiplex PCR; in TCRdb, only in-frame clones are kept and a portion is missing. The table includes just over 2,000,000 clones, about 95% detected once. Specimen: naive CD8+ T cells sorted from blood. These receptors came from a man in his late teens or twenties in good health. The CDR3 runs from the conserved cysteine through the conserved F or W. The D gene is left open where the match is weak. Some rows mark clone size as missing; the rest say once, few, many or name a class of expanded clone.

V gene	clone size	CDR3 length	D gene	J gene	CDR3 protein	CDR3 DNA
TRBV6-5	NA	15	TRBD2	TRBJ2-1	CASSYLGGRSNEQFF	TGTGCCAGCTCCTACTTGGGCGGGAGAAGTAATGAGCAGTTCTTC
TRBV7-9	NA	15	TRBD2	TRBJ2-1	CASSFSGTPGDEQFF	TGTGCCAGCAGCTTCAGCGGGACCCCCGGGGATGAGCAGTTCTTC
TRBV5-4	NA	11	NA	TRBJ1-2	CASSLGLGYTF	TGTGCCAGCAGCTTGGGGCTGGGCTACACCTTC
TRBV27	NA	15	NA	TRBJ2-1	CASGPLNQEYNEQFF	TGTGCCAGCGGCCCCCTCAATCAGGAATACAATGAGCAGTTCTTC
TRBV27	once	18	TRBD1	TRBJ2-7	CASSGWGQGELSPYEQYF	TGTGCCAGCAGTGGTTGGGGACAGGGGGAACTTTCTCCCTACGAGCAGTACTTC
TRBV30	NA	14	NA	TRBJ1-3	CAWSDRSGFESIYF	TGTGCCTGGAGTGACCGCTCCGGCTTTGAGTCCATATATTTT
TRBV6-1	NA	15	TRBD1	TRBJ1-1	CASSARPGQREGAFF	TGTGCCAGCAGTGCCCGACCGGGACAGCGCGAGGGAGCTTTCTTT
TRBV4-3	NA	14	TRBD2	TRBJ2-7	CASSYKREGYEQYF	TGCGCCAGCAGCTATAAGCGGGAGGGGTACGAGCAGTACTTC
TRBV27	NA	15	NA	TRBJ1-2	CASSLTGGSHYGYTF	TGTGCCAGCAGTTTAACGGGGGGGAGTCACTATGGCTACACCTTC
TRBV4-3	once	14	TRBD1	TRBJ2-7	CASSQGDSTYEQYF	TGCGCCAGCAGCCAGGGGGACAGCACCTACGAGCAGTACTTC
TRBV6-5	few	12	NA	TRBJ2-6	CASTSGANVLTF	TGTGCCAGCACCTCCGGGGCCAACGTCCTGACTTTC
TRBV5-1	NA	16	TRBD1	TRBJ1-4	CASSSIPGGSNEKLFF	TGCGCCAGCAGCTCGATCCCAGGGGGCTCTAATGAAAAACTGTTTTTT
TRBV7-9	NA	17	NA	TRBJ1-3	CASSLPPGTRLGNTIYF	TGTGCCAGCAGCTTACCCCCGGGGACCCGCCTCGGAAACACCATATATTTT
TRBV2	NA	14	NA	TRBJ2-5	CASSPPSGQETQYF	TGTGCCAGCAGCCCCCCTTCGGGGCAGGAGACCCAGTACTTC
TRBV28	NA	14	TRBD2	TRBJ2-7	CAARSTSVLREQYF	TGTGCCGCCCGGTCGACTAGCGTATTACGAGAGCAGTACTTC
TRBV6-4	NA	13	TRBD1	TRBJ2-3	CASTTGARNTQYF	TGTGCCAGCACGACAGGGGCCCGCAATACGCAGTATTTT
TRBV7-9	NA	11	NA	TRBJ1-1	CASSPDREAFF	TGTGCCAGCAGCCCCGACCGTGAAGCTTTCTTT
TRBV23-1	NA	14	TRBD1	TRBJ1-5	CASSPPGQGQPQHF	TGCGCCAGCAGTCCCCCGGGACAGGGACAGCCCCAGCATTTT
TRBV6-1	NA	15	NA	TRBJ1-5	CASSEIGRWNQPQHF	TGTGCCAGCAGTGAAATAGGCAGGTGGAATCAGCCCCAGCATTTT
TRBV13	NA	14	NA	TRBJ1-1	CASSLDRGLTEAFF	TGTGCCAGCAGCTTAGATCGGGGTCTGACTGAAGCTTTCTTT
TRBV9	once	15	TRBD2	TRBJ2-5	CASSVVEAGEETQYF	TGTGCCAGCAGCGTAGTGGAAGCGGGAGAAGAGACCCAGTACTTC
TRBV19	NA	15	NA	TRBJ1-5	CASSIDLDYNQPQHF	TGTGCCAGTAGTATAGATCTGGACTACAATCAGCCCCAGCATTTT
TRBV7-3	NA	15	NA	TRBJ2-3	CASSLGPGGTDTQYF	TGTGCCAGCAGCTTAGGGCCAGGCGGGACAGATACGCAGTATTTT
TRBV9	once	17	NA	TRBJ2-2	CASSVGRTDRNTGELFF	TGTGCCAGCAGCGTAGGTCGGACAGACCGAAACACCGGGGAGCTGTTTTTT
TRBV19	NA	16	NA	TRBJ2-1	CASSLADYSSYNEQFF	TGTGCCAGTAGTCTCGCCGACTATAGCTCCTACAATGAGCAGTTCTTC
TRBV5-4	NA	13	NA	TRBJ2-5	CASSFLHQETQYF	TGTGCCAGCAGCTTTTTACATCAAGAGACCCAGTACTTC
TRBV13	NA	14	TRBD1	TRBJ1-2	CASSVTGTGYGYTF	TGTGCCAGCAGCGTCACCGGGACAGGATATGGCTACACCTTC
TRBV9	NA	13	NA	TRBJ1-1	CASSPRGDTEAFF	TGTGCCAGCAGCCCACGGGGGGACACTGAAGCTTTCTTT
TRBV21-1	NA	17	NA	TRBJ2-5	CASSKLWWTGRFETQYF	TGTGCCAGCAGCAAACTTTGGTGGACAGGGCGATTTGAGACCCAGTACTTC
TRBV28	NA	14	NA	TRBJ1-5	CASSPSGLGQPQHF	TGTGCCAGCAGTCCGTCAGGGTTAGGTCAGCCCCAGCATTTT
TRBV9	NA	15	NA	TRBJ1-2	CASSVVTGPNYGYTF	TGTGCCAGCAGCGTAGTTACAGGGCCTAACTATGGCTACACCTTC
TRBV28	NA	15	TRBD1	TRBJ1-5	CASSRDREGNQPQHF	TGTGCCAGCAGTCGTGACAGGGAAGGCAATCAGCCCCAGCATTTT
TRBV4-1	NA	15	NA	TRBJ2-1	CASSQDRGRRNEQFF	TGCGCCAGCAGCCAAGATAGGGGGAGGAGGAATGAGCAGTTCTTC
TRBV5-6	NA	17	NA	TRBJ2-4	CASSLFQGRADKNIQYF	TGTGCCAGCAGCTTGTTTCAGGGCCGTGCAGACAAAAACATTCAGTACTTC
TRBV29-1	NA	14	NA	TRBJ1-1	CSVEVVQGSTEAFF	TGCAGCGTTGAAGTGGTGCAGGGCAGTACTGAAGCTTTCTTT
TRBV28	NA	15	TRBD1	TRBJ2-7	CASSATGGLVHEQYF	TGTGCCAGCAGTGCGACAGGGGGATTAGTCCACGAGCAGTACTTC
TRBV30	NA	13	TRBD2	TRBJ2-1	CAWSVAGRVEQFF	TGTGCCTGGAGTGTAGCCGGGAGGGTGGAGCAGTTCTTC
TRBV6-5	NA	15	TRBD1	TRBJ1-2	CASSYGAGDSYGYTF	TGTGCCAGCAGTTACGGGGCTGGGGACAGCTATGGCTACACCTTC
TRBV4-3	NA	13	NA	TRBJ2-1	CASSQDHQRQQFF	TGCGCCAGCAGCCAAGATCACCAGCGTCAGCAGTTCTTC
TRBV6-5	NA	11	TRBD1	TRBJ2-7	CASSYGTANYF	TGTGCCAGCAGTTACGGGACAGCTAATTACTTC
TRBV5-1	NA	14	NA	TRBJ2-7	CASSFHVGRYEQYF	TGCGCCAGCAGCTTTCACGTAGGGAGGTACGAGCAGTACTTC
TRBV10-2	NA	12	NA	TRBJ1-2	CASSEYQYGYTF	TGCGCCAGCAGTGAATACCAGTATGGCTACACCTTC
TRBV5-1	NA	16	NA	TRBJ1-1	CASSSSFVGLNTEAFF	TGCGCCAGCAGCTCCTCGTTTGTGGGATTGAACACTGAAGCTTTCTTT
TRBV5-4	NA	15	TRBD1	TRBJ1-1	CASSPETGGSTEAFF	TGTGCCAGCAGCCCGGAGACAGGGGGAAGCACTGAAGCTTTCTTT
TRBV2	NA	15	NA	TRBJ2-1	CASHLDGGESNEQFF	TGTGCCAGCCACCTCGACGGGGGCGAAAGCAATGAGCAGTTCTTC
TRBV6-6	NA	13	TRBD1	TRBJ2-7	CASRPGQGYEQYF	TGTGCCAGCAGACCGGGACAGGGGTACGAGCAGTACTTC
TRBV4-3	once	16	NA	TRBJ2-3	CASSPGQARDTDTQYF	TGCGCCAGCAGCCCAGGGCAGGCACGGGACACAGATACGCAGTATTTT
TRBV7-9	once	18	TRBD2	TRBJ2-5	CASSYGTSGSDNWETQYF	TGTGCCAGCAGTTACGGGACTAGCGGGAGTGACAATTGGGAGACCCAGTACTTC
TRBV5-1	NA	16	NA	TRBJ2-3	CASSGSLNEPADTQYF	TGCGCCAGCAGCGGATCGCTAAATGAGCCCGCAGATACGCAGTATTTT
TRBV7-7	NA	15	TRBD1	TRBJ2-5	CASRNGTGAQETQYF	TGTGCTAGCAGAAATGGGACAGGGGCTCAAGAGACCCAGTACTTC
TRBV6-6	NA	15	NA	TRBJ2-5	CASSYSTGPQETQYF	TGTGCCAGCAGTTACTCGACAGGACCCCAAGAGACCCAGTACTTC
TRBV7-9	NA	14	NA	TRBJ2-7	CAVVGVQGLYEQYF	TGTGCCGTTGTGGGAGTACAGGGTCTCTACGAGCAGTACTTC
TRBV6-1	NA	12	NA	TRBJ1-4	CASSEQGEKLFF	TGTGCCAGCAGTGAACAGGGAGAAAAACTGTTTTTT
TRBV7-9	NA	14	NA	TRBJ2-7	CASSYQEVPYEQYF	TGTGCCAGCAGCTACCAGGAGGTTCCGTACGAGCAGTACTTC
TRBV11-2	NA	16	NA	TRBJ1-4	CASSPHVSSRYEKLFF	TGTGCCAGCAGCCCCCATGTGTCGAGTCGATATGAAAAACTGTTTTTT
TRBV12-2	NA	19	NA	TRBJ2-7	CASRTPGRGLAREPYEQYF	TGTGCAAGTCGCACCCCCGGGAGGGGACTAGCGCGGGAACCCTACGAGCAGTACTTC
TRBV4-1	NA	16	TRBD2	TRBJ2-2	CASSQDPSGNTGELFF	TGCGCCAGCAGCCAAGATCCTAGCGGCAACACCGGGGAGCTGTTTTTT